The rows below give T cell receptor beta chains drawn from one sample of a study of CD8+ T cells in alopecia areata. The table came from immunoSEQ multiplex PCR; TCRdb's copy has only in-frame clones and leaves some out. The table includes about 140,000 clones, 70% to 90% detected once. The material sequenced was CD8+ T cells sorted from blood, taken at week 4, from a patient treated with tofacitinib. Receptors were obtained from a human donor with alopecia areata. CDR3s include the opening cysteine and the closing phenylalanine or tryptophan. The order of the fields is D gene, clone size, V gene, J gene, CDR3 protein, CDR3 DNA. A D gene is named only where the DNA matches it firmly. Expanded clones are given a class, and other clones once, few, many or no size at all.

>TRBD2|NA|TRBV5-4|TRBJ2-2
CASNPGGHTGELFF
TGTGCCAGCAATCCGGGGGGGCACACCGGGGAGCTGTTTTTT
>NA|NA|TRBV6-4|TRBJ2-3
CASSDLASTDTQYF
TGTGCCAGCAGTGACTTGGCTAGCACAGATACGCAGTATTTT
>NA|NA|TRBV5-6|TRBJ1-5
CASSLSAYQPQHF
TGTGCCAGCAGCTTGTCCGCGTATCAGCCCCAGCATTTT
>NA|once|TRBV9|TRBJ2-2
CASSLPTDANTGELFF
TGTGCCAGCAGCCTACCGACGGACGCGAACACCGGGGAGCTGTTTTTT
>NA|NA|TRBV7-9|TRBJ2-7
CASSLHGEEQYF
TGTGCCAGCAGCTTACACGGGGAAGAGCAGTACTTC
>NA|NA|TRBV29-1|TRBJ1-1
CSVRASLGTEAFF
TGCAGCGTTAGGGCCTCGCTGGGCACTGAAGCTTTCTTT
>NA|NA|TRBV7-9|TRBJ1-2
CASSFGYGYTF
TGTGCCAGCAGCTTCGGGTATGGCTACACCTTC
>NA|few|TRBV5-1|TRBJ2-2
CASSLGARETGELFF
TGCGCCAGCAGCTTGGGGGCCAGGGAAACCGGGGAGCTGTTTTTT
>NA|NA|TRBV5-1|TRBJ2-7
CASSPVGTYEQYF
TGCGCCAGCAGCCCCGTCGGGACCTACGAGCAGTACTTC
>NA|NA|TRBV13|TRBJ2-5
CASSFRVRGGQETQYF
TGTGCCAGCAGCTTTCGGGTCAGGGGGGGACAAGAGACCCAGTACTTC
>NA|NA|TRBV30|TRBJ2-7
CAWSQREQYF
TGTGCCTGGAGTCAGAGAGAGCAGTACTTC
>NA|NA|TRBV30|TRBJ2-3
CAWGLNQGFSTDTQYF
TGTGCCTGGGGCCTAAATCAGGGTTTTAGCACAGATACGCAGTATTTT
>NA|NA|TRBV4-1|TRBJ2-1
CASSQEGVVDNEQFF
TGCGCCAGCAGCCAAGAGGGTGTGGTGGACAATGAGCAGTTCTTC
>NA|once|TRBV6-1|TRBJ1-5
CASSEIGGPQPQHF
TGTGCCAGCAGTGAAATAGGGGGGCCTCAGCCCCAGCATTTT
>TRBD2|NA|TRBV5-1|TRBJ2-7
CASSIGLAGTYEQYF
TGCGCCAGCAGCATCGGACTAGCGGGGACCTACGAGCAGTACTTC
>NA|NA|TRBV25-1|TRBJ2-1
CASSQGWYEQFF
TGTGCCAGCAGTCAGGGTTGGTATGAGCAGTTCTTC
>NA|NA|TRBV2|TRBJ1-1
CASSGGVAFF
TGTGCCAGCAGTGGTGGAGTTGCTTTCTTT
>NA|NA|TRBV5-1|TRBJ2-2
CASSLLTGPNTGELFF
TGCGCCAGCAGCTTGTTAACAGGGCCGAACACCGGGGAGCTGTTTTTT
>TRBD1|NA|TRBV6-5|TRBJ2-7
CASSYPGQGTYEQYF
TGTGCCAGCAGTTACCCGGGACAGGGTACCTACGAGCAGTACTTC
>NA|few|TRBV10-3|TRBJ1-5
CAISESGGLSNQPQHF
TGTGCCATCAGTGAGTCCGGTGGGCTCAGCAATCAGCCCCAGCATTTT
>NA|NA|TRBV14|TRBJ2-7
CASSQGKGNAEQYF
TGTGCCAGCAGCCAAGGGAAAGGGAACGCCGAGCAGTACTTC
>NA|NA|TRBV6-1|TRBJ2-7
CASRGLEQYF
TGTGCCAGCAGAGGGCTCGAGCAGTACTTC
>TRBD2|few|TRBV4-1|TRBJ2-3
CASSQDQAGGTDTQYF
TGTGCCAGCAGCCAAGATCAAGCGGGAGGCACAGATACGCAGTATTTT
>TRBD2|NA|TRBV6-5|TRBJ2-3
CASSYIAGGGTDTQYF
TGTGCCAGCAGTTACATAGCGGGGGGTGGTACAGATACGCAGTATTTT
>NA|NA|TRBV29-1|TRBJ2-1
CSVEDRRLGRNEQFF
TGCAGCGTTGAAGATCGGCGGCTTGGCAGGAATGAGCAGTTCTTC
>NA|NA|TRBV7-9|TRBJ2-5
CASSPRDTRETQYF
TGTGCCAGCAGCCCCCGGGATACGCGGGAGACCCAGTACTTC
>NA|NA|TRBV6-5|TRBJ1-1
CASSYTGSNTEAFF
TGTGCCAGCAGTTACACTGGTTCGAACACTGAAGCTTTCTTT
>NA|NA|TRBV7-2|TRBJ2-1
CASSLGVPLVNEQFF
TGTGCCAGCAGCTTAGGGGTCCCCTTAGTCAATGAGCAGTTCTTC
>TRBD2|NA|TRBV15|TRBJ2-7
CATSREGLSYEQYF
TGTGCCACCAGCAGAGAGGGACTATCCTACGAGCAGTACTTC
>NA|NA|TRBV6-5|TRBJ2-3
CASSYWRGGTDTQYF
TGTGCCAGCAGTTACTGGAGGGGTGGAACAGATACGCAGTATTTT
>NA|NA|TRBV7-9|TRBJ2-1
CASSPPMENEQFF
TGTGCCAGCAGCCCCCCCATGGAGAATGAGCAGTTCTTC
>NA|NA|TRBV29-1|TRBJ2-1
CSVLSIYNEQFF
TGCAGCGTCCTATCGATCTACAATGAGCAGTTCTTC
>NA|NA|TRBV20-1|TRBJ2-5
CSAQGPETQYF
TGCAGTGCCCAGGGCCCAGAGACCCAGTACTTC
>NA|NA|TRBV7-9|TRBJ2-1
CASSLGENEQFF
TGTGCCAGCAGCTTAGGGGAGAATGAGCAGTTCTTC
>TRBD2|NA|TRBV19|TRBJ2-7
CASSKYGLAGRNEQYF
TGTGCCAGTAGTAAATACGGACTAGCGGGACGGAACGAGCAGTACTTC
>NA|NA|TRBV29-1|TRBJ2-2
CSVPLPESGGELFF
TGCAGCGTCCCGCTCCCGGAGTCGGGCGGGGAGCTGTTTTTT
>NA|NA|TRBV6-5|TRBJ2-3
CASSASGADTQYF
TGTGCCAGCAGTGCCAGCGGCGCAGATACGCAGTATTTT
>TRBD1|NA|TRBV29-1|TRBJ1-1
CSVLGRGKSGHPEAFF
TGCAGCGTTTTGGGCAGGGGGAAATCAGGGCACCCTGAAGCTTTCTTT
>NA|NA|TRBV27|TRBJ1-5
CASSFGSSNQPQHF
TGTGCCAGCAGTTTCGGCAGTAGCAATCAGCCCCAGCATTTT
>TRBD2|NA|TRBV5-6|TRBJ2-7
CASSFGLAGYEQYF
TGTGCCAGCAGCTTCGGCCTAGCGGGCTACGAGCAGTACTTC
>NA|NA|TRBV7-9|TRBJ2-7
CASSLATAIYEQYF
TGTGCCAGCAGCTTAGCGACAGCTATCTACGAGCAGTACTTC
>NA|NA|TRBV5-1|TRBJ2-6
CASHDLGEPSGANVLTF
TGCGCCAGCCACGACTTAGGGGAGCCCTCTGGGGCCAACGTCCTGACTTTC
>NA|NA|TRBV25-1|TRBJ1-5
CASSEWGATQPQHF
TGTGCCAGCAGTGAATGGGGGGCCACCCAGCCCCAGCATTTT
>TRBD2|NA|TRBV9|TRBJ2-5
CASSVSGSGRLGTQYF
TGTGCCAGCAGCGTATCTGGCAGCGGGAGGCTCGGGACCCAGTACTTC
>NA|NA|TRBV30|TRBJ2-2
CAWSLGPSGGELFF
TGTGCCTGGAGTTTGGGTCCTTCGGGCGGGGAGCTGTTTTTT
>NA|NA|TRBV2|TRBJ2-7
CASSDVFSYEQYF
TGTGCCAGCAGTGATGTTTTCTCCTACGAGCAGTACTTC
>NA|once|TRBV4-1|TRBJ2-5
CASSQGARQETQYF
TGCGCCAGCAGCCAAGGGGCCAGACAAGAGACCCAGTACTTC
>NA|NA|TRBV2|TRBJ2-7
CASSEGTSDWYEQYF
TGTGCCAGCAGTGAAGGGACCTCAGATTGGTACGAGCAGTACTTC
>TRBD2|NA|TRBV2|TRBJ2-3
CASTWALAGVDTQYF
TGTGCCAGCACATGGGCACTAGCGGGAGTAGATACGCAGTATTTT
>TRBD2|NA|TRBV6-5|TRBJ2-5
CASSLASGSLETQYF
TGTGCCAGCAGTTTGGCTAGCGGGAGTCTAGAGACCCAGTACTTC
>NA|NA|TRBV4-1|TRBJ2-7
CASSLGTAYEQYF
TGCGCCAGCAGCCTCGGGACGGCCTACGAGCAGTACTTC
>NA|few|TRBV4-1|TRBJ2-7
CASSHSETGSYEQYF
TGCGCCAGCAGCCATTCTGAGACGGGCTCCTACGAGCAGTACTTC
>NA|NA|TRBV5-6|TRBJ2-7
CASSLGSAEQYF
TGTGCCAGCAGCTTAGGCTCCGCCGAGCAGTACTTC
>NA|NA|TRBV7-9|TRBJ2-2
CASSHGYRNTGELFF
TGTGCCAGCAGCCACGGTTACAGGAACACCGGGGAGCTGTTTTTT
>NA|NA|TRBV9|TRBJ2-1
CASSVGYEQFF
TGTGCCAGCAGCGTAGGGTATGAGCAGTTCTTC
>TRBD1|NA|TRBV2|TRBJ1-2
CASSSTGAGLYGYTF
TGTGCCAGCAGTTCTACAGGGGCGGGACTGTATGGCTACACCTTC
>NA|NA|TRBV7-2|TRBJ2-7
CASSPILLEQYF
TGTGCCAGCAGCCCGATTCTGCTCGAGCAGTACTTC